This T cell receptor beta chain originates from a study of OX40 agonist ivuxolimab in advanced cancers. Study information: An agonistic anti-OX40 (CD134) antibody, ivuxolimab, was used to treat the patients.

Here immunoSEQ multiplex PCR was the method, and the copy in TCRdb shows in-frame clones only, minus some. Of fewer than 40,000 clones detected, 60% to 85% appear once; the ten largest clones hold around an eighth. The study's findings and limits: The study observed clonal expansion of CD4+ and CD8+ blood T cells by week 6 at 0.1 to 3.0 mg/kg. The study found that CD8+ T cells averaged more expanded clones than CD4+.

Trimming cost V 6 bases and J 7 bases; bases outside gene matches: 9. The CDR3 has 14 amino acids. Germline values: CDR1 MNHNS, CDR2 SASEGT. On this clone: Its antigen is undetermined.

The clonotype was recovered from an adult with an advanced solid tumor such as melanoma, head and neck, liver or kidney cancer. V usage is TRBV6-1 and J usage is TRBJ1-5; 7 bases are shared with TRBD1. The sequencing used CD4+ or CD8+ T cells sorted from blood, collected in a trial of the OX40 agonist ivuxolimab. As DNA, the CDR3 is TGTGCCAGCAGGCCTGACAGGGCTAGGCAGCCCCAGCATTTT. It yields the protein CASRPDRARQPQHF.